This record covers a single T cell receptor beta chain. Antigen: not known. Viral peptide pools were used in the ViraFEST assay to expand antigen-specific CD4+ T cells, and sequencing came afterward. Subsequent to a culture period of 10 to 11 days, CD4+ T cells were isolated. Having tested negative for nucleocapsid antibodies, the vaccine recipients showed no prior SARS-CoV-2 infection. Half-medium changes using IL-2 medium occurred on days 3 and 7. This sample is drawn from a study of vaccination effects on CD4 cells after COVID-19. General study results and limits: Marked contraction was observed in infection-induced and vaccine-induced clones late after vaccination. In healthy vaccinees, only 1 of 255 vaccine-induced clones cross-reacted with common cold coronaviruses.

The junction had 8 bases not matched to a gene; V was cut back by 4 bases and J by 11 bases. CDR3 length: 13 amino acids. In germline, CDR1 is SGHDN, CDR2 FVKESK. The repertoire was sequenced with immunoSEQ multiplex PCR; TCRdb's copy has only in-frame clones and lacks some. The data hold about 8,000 clones, with about four fifths observed a single time. The chain joins TRBV14 to TRBJ1-2; 9 positions agree with TRBD1. The sample here was CD4+ T cells from PBMCs cultured with HCoV-229E spike peptides, taken before COVID-19 vaccination. This TCR was sampled from a human donor who received a COVID-19 vaccine. CDR3 residues: CASSPRTGDSYTF. As DNA, the CDR3 is TGTGCCAGCAGCCCTAGGACAGGGGATAGTTACACCTTC.